These T cell receptor beta chains were read from a single sample in a study of T cell responses to AZD1222 COVID-19 vaccine. Method: immunoSEQ multiplex PCR; TCRdb's copy keeps in-frame clones and lacks some. Here the sample spans tens of thousands of clones, less than 90% being singletons. The sample in question was peripheral blood, obtained 28 days after the second AZD1222 dose. The origin of the receptors is an adult who received the AZD1222 COVID-19 vaccine. The CDR3 runs from the conserved cysteine through the conserved F or W. The D gene is left open where the match is weak. Clone size, where shown, is once, few, many, or a class for clones that have expanded.

j_gene,abundance,v_gene,d_gene,CDR3aa,CDR3nt
TRBJ1-3,-,TRBV2,TRBD1,CARDRGQGNTIYF,TGTGCCAGAGACAGGGGGCAGGGAAACACCATATATTTT
TRBJ1-6,few,TRBV2,-,CARGKEGQDNSPLHF,TGTGCCAGGGGGAAAGAGGGACAAGATAATTCACCCCTCCACTTT
TRBJ1-5,-,TRBV10-1,-,CASSESTGTLYSNQPQHF,TGCGCCAGCAGTGAGTCGACCGGGACACTTTATAGCAATCAGCCCCAGCATTTT
TRBJ1-3,-,TRBV9,TRBD1,CASSSRTGNSGNTIYF,TGTGCCAGCAGCTCAAGGACAGGAAACTCTGGAAACACCATATATTTT
TRBJ1-5,-,TRBV24-1,-,CATPPRGQGVLQPQHF,TGTGCCACCCCCCCCCGGGGCCAGGGAGTGTTGCAGCCCCAGCATTTT
TRBJ1-3,-,TRBV15,-,CATSRDFGLSSGNTIYF,TGTGCCACCAGCAGAGATTTTGGCCTCTCCTCTGGAAACACCATATATTTT
TRBJ2-3,-,TRBV5-1,TRBD2,CASSLGGARDYTDTQYF,TGCGCCAGCAGCTTGGGCGGGGCCAGGGACTACACAGATACGCAGTATTTT
TRBJ2-2,once,TRBV11-3,-,CASSPPYTGELFF,TGTGCCAGCAGCCCCCCTTACACCGGGGAGCTGTTTTTT
TRBJ1-4,-,TRBV5-1,-,CASSLPTGTNEKLFF,TGCGCCAGCAGCTTACCGACGGGGACTAATGAAAAACTGTTTTTT
TRBJ2-1,once,TRBV19,-,CASSSQGFNEQFF,TGTGCCAGTAGTAGTCAGGGGTTTAATGAGCAGTTCTTC
TRBJ1-1,once,TRBV5-6,TRBD1,CASCQGADTEAFF,TGTGCCAGCTGTCAGGGGGCAGACACTGAAGCTTTCTTT
TRBJ1-2,-,TRBV19,-,CASSPDTNYGYTF,TGTGCCAGTAGTCCAGACACTAACTATGGCTACACCTTC
TRBJ1-2,-,TRBV6-6,-,CASSYSSEGFYGYTF,TGTGCCAGCAGTTACTCCTCCGAGGGTTTTTATGGCTACACCTTC
TRBJ2-7,-,TRBV19,TRBD2,CASSASGRAPQYF,TGTGCCAGTAGTGCTAGCGGGAGGGCCCCCCAGTACTTC
TRBJ1-6,-,TRBV19,-,CASSFRDTNNSPLHF,TGTGCCAGTAGTTTTCGGGACACAAATAATTCACCCCTCCACTTT
TRBJ1-5,-,TRBV28,TRBD1,CASKGQVNQPQHF,TGTGCCAGCAAGGGACAGGTTAATCAGCCCCAGCATTTT
TRBJ2-1,-,TRBV2,-,CASSEVRGGTNEQFF,TGTGCCAGCAGTGAGGTCAGGGGGGGAACAAATGAGCAGTTCTTC
TRBJ2-1,-,TRBV30,-,CAWKGAYNEQFF,TGTGCCTGGAAAGGGGCCTACAATGAGCAGTTCTTC
TRBJ1-2,-,TRBV3-1/TRBV3-2,-,CASSPQRAREFYGYTF,TGTGCCAGCAGCCCCCAGCGGGCTAGAGAGTTCTATGGCTACACCTTC